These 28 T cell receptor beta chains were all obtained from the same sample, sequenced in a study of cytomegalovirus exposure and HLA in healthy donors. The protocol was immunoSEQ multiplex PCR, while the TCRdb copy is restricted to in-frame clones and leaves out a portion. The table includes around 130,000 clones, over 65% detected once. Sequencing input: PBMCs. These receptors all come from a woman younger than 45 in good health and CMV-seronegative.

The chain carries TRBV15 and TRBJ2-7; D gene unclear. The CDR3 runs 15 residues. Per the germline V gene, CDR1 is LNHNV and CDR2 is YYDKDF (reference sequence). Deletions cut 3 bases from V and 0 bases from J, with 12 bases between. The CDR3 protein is CATSSYDSLSYEQYF. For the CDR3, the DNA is TGTGCCACCAGCAGCTATGACTCCCTCTCCTACGAGCAGTACTTC. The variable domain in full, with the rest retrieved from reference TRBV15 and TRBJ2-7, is DAMVIQNPRYQVTQFGKPVTLSCSQTLNHNVMYWYQQKSSQAPKLLFHYYDKDFNNEADTPDNFQSRRPNTSFCFLDIRSPGLGDTAMYLCATSSYDSLSYEQYFGPGTRLTVT.

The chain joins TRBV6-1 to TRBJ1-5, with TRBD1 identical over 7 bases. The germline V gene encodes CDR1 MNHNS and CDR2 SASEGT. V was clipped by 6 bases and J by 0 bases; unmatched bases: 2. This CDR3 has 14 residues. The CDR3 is CASRTGNSNQPQHF. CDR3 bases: TGTGCCAGCAGGACAGGGAATAGCAATCAGCCCCAGCATTTT.

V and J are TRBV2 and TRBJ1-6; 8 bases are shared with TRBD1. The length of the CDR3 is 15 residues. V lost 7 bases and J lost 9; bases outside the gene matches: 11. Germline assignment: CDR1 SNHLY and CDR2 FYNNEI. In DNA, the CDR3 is TGTGCCAGCATCTTCCAGGGGGCGGGTAGTTCACCCCTCCACTTT. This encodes CASIFQGAGSSPLHF. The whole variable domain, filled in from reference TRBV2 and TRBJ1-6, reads EPEVTQTPSHQVTQMGQEVILRCVPISNHLYFYWYRQILGQKVEFLVSFYNNEISEKSEIFDDQFSVERPDGSNFTLKIRSTKLEDSAMYFCASIFQGAGSSPLHFGNGTRLTVT.

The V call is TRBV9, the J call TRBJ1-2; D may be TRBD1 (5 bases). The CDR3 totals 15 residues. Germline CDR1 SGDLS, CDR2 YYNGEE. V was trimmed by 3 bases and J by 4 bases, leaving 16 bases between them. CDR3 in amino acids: CASSAGRAGFYGYTF. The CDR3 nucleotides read TGTGCCAGCAGCGCTGGCAGGGCAGGGTTCTATGGCTACACCTTC.

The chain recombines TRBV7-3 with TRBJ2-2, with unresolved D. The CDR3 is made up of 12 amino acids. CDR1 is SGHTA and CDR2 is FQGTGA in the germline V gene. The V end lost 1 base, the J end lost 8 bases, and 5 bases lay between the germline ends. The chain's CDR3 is CASSLNLGELFF. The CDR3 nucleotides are TGTGCCAGCAGCTTAAATCTAGGGGAGCTGTTTTTT. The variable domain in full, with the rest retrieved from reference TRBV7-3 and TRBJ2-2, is GAGVSQTPSNKVTEKGKYVELRCDPISGHTALYWYRQSLGQGPEFLIYFQGTGAADDSGLPNDRFFAVRPEGSVSTLKIQRTERGDSAVYLCASSLNLGELFFGEGSRLTVL.

The CDR3: CASSDRVTNEKLFF. The CDR3 DNA reads as TGTGCCAGTAGTGACAGGGTAACTAATGAAAAACTGTTTTTT. The V and J genes are TRBV19 and TRBJ1-4, with 7 bases identical to TRBD1. The V gene's germline CDR1 is LNHDA and CDR2 SQIVND (reference sequence). The CDR3 runs 14 residues. J gave up 1 base and V 5 bases, and 1 base lay outside the gene matches.

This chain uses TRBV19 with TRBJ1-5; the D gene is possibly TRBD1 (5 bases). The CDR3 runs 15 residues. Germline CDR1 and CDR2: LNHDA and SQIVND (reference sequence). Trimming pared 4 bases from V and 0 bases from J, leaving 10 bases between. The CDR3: CASSTPGDSNQPQHF. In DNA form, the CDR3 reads TGTGCCAGTAGTACCCCGGGGGATAGCAATCAGCCCCAGCATTTT.

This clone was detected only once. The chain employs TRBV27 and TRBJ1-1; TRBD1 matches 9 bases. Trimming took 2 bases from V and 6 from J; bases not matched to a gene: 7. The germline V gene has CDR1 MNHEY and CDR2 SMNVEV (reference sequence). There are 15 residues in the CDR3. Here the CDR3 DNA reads TGTGCCAGCAGTTTAAGGGGACAGGGTTGGTCTGAAGCTTTCTTT. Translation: CASSLRGQGWSEAFF.

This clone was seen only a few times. CDR3 sequence (DNA): TGTGCCAGCAGTGAACCGACAGGGGGCACAGATACGCAGTATTTT. This sequence encodes CASSEPTGGTDTQYF. The rearrangement links TRBV6-1 to TRBJ2-3, with 8 bases that match TRBD1. The CDR3 spans 15 residues. The germline gives CDR1 MNHNS, CDR2 SASEGT. J was trimmed by 1 base and V by 2 bases; bases with no gene match: 2.

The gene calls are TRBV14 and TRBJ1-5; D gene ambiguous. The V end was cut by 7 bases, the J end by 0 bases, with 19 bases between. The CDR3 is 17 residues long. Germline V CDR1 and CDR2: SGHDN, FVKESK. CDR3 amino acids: CASNFPRDEHSNQPQHF. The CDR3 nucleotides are TGTGCCAGCAATTTCCCGCGGGATGAGCATAGCAATCAGCCCCAGCATTTT.

The CDR3 region is CASRTGGQGQETQYF. The CDR3 nucleotides read TGCGCCAGCAGGACCGGGGGACAGGGCCAAGAGACCCAGTACTTC. The chain is built from TRBV5-1 and TRBJ2-5, with 9 bases matching TRBD1. Trimming cost V 5 bases and J 1 base; bases outside gene matches: 6. Germline V gene lookup returns CDR1 SGHRS and CDR2 YFSETQ. The CDR3 is 15 amino acids.

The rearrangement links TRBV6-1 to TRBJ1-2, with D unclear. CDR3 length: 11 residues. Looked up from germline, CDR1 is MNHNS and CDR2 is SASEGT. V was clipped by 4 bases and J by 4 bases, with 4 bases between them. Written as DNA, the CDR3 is TGTGCCAGCAGTGTCGGCTATGGCTACACCTTC. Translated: CASSVGYGYTF.

For the CDR3, the DNA is TGTGCCAGCACCACAGGGGCGAACACCGGGGAGCTGTTTTTT. Translating gives CASTTGANTGELFF. The chain recombines TRBV6-1 with TRBJ2-2; 7 nucleotides line up with TRBD1. The germline gives CDR1 MNHNS, CDR2 SASEGT. J lost 0 bases, V lost 7 bases, and 2 bases had no gene match. This CDR3 is 14 amino acids long.

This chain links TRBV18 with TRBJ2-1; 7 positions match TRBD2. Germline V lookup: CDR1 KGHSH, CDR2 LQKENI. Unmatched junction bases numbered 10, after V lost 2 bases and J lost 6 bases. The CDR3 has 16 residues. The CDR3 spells CASSPSRGGGSNEQFF. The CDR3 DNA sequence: TGTGCCAGCTCACCATCCCGTGGGGGGGGAAGCAATGAGCAGTTCTTC.

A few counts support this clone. DNA of the CDR3: TGTGCCAGCAGCTTAGGGCAGGCCAAAGGTGGCTACACCTTC. Its translation: CASSLGQAKGGYTF. The genes are TRBV11-3 and TRBJ1-2; no clear D. The CDR3 totals 14 residues. Trimming removed 1 base from V and 7 bases from J, with 13 bases in between. CDR1 is SGHNT and CDR2 is YENEEA in the germline V gene.

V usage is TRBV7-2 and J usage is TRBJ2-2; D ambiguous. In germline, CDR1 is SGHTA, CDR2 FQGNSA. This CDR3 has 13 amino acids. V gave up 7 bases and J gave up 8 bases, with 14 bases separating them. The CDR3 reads CASTTLVRGELFF. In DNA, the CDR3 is TGTGCCAGCACCACCCTTGTGCGTGGGGAGCTGTTTTTT.

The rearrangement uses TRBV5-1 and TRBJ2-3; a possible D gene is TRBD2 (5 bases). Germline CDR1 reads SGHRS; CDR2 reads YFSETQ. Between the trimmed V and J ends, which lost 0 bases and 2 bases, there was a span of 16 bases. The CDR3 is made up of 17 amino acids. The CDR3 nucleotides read TGCGCCAGCAGCTTGGCCCGGGAAGTAGGAACCACAGATACGCAGTATTTT. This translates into CASSLAREVGTTDTQYF.

The CDR3 DNA follows: TGTGCCAGCAGCTTAAAGGGGTCTGGAAACACCATATATTTT. Translating gives CASSLKGSGNTIYF. The V gene is TRBV7-3, the J gene TRBJ1-3; weak D call: TRBD1 (5 bases). CDR3 length: 14 residues. The V end was cut by 1 base, the J end by 1 base, with 5 bases between. Germline values: CDR1 SGHTA, CDR2 FQGTGA.

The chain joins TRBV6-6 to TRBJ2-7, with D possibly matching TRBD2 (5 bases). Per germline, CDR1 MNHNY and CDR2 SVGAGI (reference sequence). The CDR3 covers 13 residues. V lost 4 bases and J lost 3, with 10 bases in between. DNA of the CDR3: TGTGCCAGCAGTTCTACCAGCGGCTACGAGCAGTACTTC. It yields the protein CASSSTSGYEQYF.

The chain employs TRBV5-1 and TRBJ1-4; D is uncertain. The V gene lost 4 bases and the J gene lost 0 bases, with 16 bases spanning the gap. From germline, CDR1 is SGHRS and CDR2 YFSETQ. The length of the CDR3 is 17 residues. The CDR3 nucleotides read TGCGCCAGCAGCCGGCGGGATCCCCGGGCAACTAATGAAAAACTGTTTTTT. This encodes CASSRRDPRATNEKLFF. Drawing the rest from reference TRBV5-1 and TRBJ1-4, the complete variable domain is KAGVTQTPRYLIKTRGQQVTLSCSPISGHRSVSWYQQTPGQGLQFLFEYFSETQRNKGNFPGRFSGRQFSNSRSEMNVSTLELGDSALYLCASSRRDPRATNEKLFFGSGTQLSVL.

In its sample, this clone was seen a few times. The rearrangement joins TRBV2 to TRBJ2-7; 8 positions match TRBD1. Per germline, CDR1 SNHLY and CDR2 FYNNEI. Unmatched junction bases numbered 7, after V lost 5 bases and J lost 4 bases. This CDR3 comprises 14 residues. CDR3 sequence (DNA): TGTGCCAGCAGTTCCCGGACAGGGCGGTACGAGCAGTACTTC. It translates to CASSSRTGRYEQYF. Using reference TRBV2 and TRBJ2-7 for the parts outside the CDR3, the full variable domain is EPEVTQTPSHQVTQMGQEVILRCVPISNHLYFYWYRQILGQKVEFLVSFYNNEISEKSEIFDDQFSVERPDGSNFTLKIRSTKLEDSAMYFCASSSRTGRYEQYFGPGTRLTVT.

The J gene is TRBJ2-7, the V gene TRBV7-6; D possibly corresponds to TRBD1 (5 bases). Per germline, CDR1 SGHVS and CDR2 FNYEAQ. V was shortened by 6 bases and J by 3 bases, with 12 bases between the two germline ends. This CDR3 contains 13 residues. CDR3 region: CASSLNRGYEQYF. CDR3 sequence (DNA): TGTGCCAGCAGTTTAAATAGGGGCTACGAGCAGTACTTC.

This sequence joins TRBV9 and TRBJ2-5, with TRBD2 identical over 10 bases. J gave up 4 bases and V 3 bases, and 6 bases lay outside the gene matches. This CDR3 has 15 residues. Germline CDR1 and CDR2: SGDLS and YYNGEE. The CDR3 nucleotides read TGTGCCAGCAGCGAGCGGGGGGGCCTGAGAGAGACCCAGTACTTC. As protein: CASSERGGLRETQYF.

The CDR3 sequence is CAISATSGRMQETQYF. The CDR3 coding sequence is TGTGCCATCAGTGCCACTAGCGGGCGAATGCAAGAGACCCAGTACTTC. The rearrangement links TRBV10-3 to TRBJ2-5, with 9 bases lining up with TRBD2. The CDR3 spans 16 residues. J gave up 2 bases and V 4 bases, and 8 bases lay outside the gene matches. Germline CDR1 is ENHRY and CDR2 is SYGVKD.

CDR3 amino acids: CASSLQPGHPNTGELFF. DNA for the CDR3: TGTGCCAGCAGCCTCCAACCGGGACACCCTAACACCGGGGAGCTGTTTTTT. The V call is TRBV7-2, the J call TRBJ2-2; D is perhaps TRBD1 (6 bases). V was trimmed by 5 bases and J by 2 bases, leaving 18 bases between them. The CDR3 totals 17 residues. From germline, CDR1 is SGHTA and CDR2 FQGNSA.

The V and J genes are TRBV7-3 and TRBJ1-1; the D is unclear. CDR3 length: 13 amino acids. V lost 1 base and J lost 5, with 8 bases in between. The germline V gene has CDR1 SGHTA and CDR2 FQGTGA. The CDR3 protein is CASSLRQKTEAFF. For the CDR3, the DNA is TGTGCCAGCAGCTTAAGACAAAAAACTGAAGCTTTCTTT.

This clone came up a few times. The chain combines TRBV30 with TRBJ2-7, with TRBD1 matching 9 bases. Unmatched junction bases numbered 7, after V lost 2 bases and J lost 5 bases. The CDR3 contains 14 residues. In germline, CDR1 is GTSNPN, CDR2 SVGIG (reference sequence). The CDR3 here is CAWSRGQGIHEQYF. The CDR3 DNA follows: TGTGCCTGGAGTAGAGGACAGGGGATCCACGAGCAGTACTTC.

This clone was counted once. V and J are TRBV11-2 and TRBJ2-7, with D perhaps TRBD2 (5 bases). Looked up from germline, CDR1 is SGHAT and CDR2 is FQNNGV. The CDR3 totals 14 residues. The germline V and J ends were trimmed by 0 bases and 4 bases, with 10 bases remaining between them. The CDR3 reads CASSLDDGGYEQYF. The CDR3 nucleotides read TGTGCCAGCAGCTTAGATGACGGCGGGTACGAGCAGTACTTC.